One sample yielded the 12 T cell receptor beta chains listed below, sequenced in a study of immune heterogeneity within non-small cell lung tumors. With approximately 600 ng used per sample, the template was genomic DNA from bulk tumor. Several spatially distant biopsies were obtained per primary tumor intraoperatively. Those enrolled were patients newly diagnosed with untreated non-small cell lung cancer and undergoing curative surgery. The TCR beta CDR3 region underwent multiplex PCR amplification with 32 V and 13 J primers. TCRdb re-analysed the multiplex PCR reads in MiXCR, keeping a single row per CDR3 protein. The sample comprises under 5,500 distinct CDR3 sequences, around a fifth of which are singletons, and over 6.5% rests with the top ten. Material: lung tumor tissue. The source of these receptors is a man in his 70s with non-small cell lung cancer.

This clonotype is medium-sized (0.01 to 0.1%) within its sample. This chain uses TRBV6-1 with TRBJ1-6; the D is unclear. V was pared by 6 bases and J by 4 bases, with 10 bases between. Germline loops: CDR1 MNHNS, CDR2 SASEGT. The CDR3 loop spans 14 amino acids. The DNA of the CDR3 is TGTGCCAGCAGCGCCGGGCCTTATAATTCACCCCTCCACTTT. Translated: CASSAGPYNSPLHF.

This clonotype was counted between two and nine times. The CDR3 DNA sequence: TGCGCCAGCAGCCTAGGGACTAGCGGGAAGACAGATACGCAGTATTTT. It codes for CASSLGTSGKTDTQYF. The V gene is TRBV5-1, the J gene TRBJ2-3, with 13 bases matching TRBD2. Losses at the gene ends were 4 bases for V and 3 bases for J; bases not matched to a gene: 5. Germline CDR1 reads SGHRS; CDR2 reads YFSETQ. The CDR3 totals 16 residues.

This clonotype is deemed medium-sized. The chain carries TRBV11-2 and TRBJ2-1; either TRBD1 or TRBD2 may fit D (5 bases each). The germline CDR1 and CDR2 sequences are SGHAT and FQNNGV. The CDR3 is made up of 16 amino acids. The V end was cut by 0 bases, the J end by 5 bases, with 14 bases between. The CDR3 DNA is TGTGCCAGCAGCTTAGATTCGGGACGAATAGACAATGAGCAGTTCTTC. Protein: CASSLDSGRIDNEQFF.

This sequence joins TRBV5-1 and TRBJ1-1; tentative D call: TRBD1 (6 bases). The germline gives CDR1 SGHRS, CDR2 YFSETQ. V lost 4 bases, J lost 6 bases, and 19 bases lay in between. This CDR3 comprises 15 residues. CDR3 nucleotides: TGCGCCAGCAGCCCCCAACAGGGTCCAGGGGCTGAAGCTTTCTTT. Amino acid sequence: CASSPQQGPGAEAFF.

The table lists this clonotype with a few counts. The chain joins TRBV7-9 to TRBJ2-7, with 7 nucleotides matching TRBD2. The V segment lost 2 bases and the J segment 4 bases; nucleotides outside the gene matches: 2. Germline CDR1 is SEHNR and CDR2 is FQNEAQ (reference sequence). There are 13 residues in the CDR3. The CDR3 nucleotides are TGTGCCAGCAGCTTACTAGCGGAGTACGAGCAGTACTTC. Residues: CASSLLAEYEQYF.

Points on this clonotype: This sequence may be a read error, since a much larger clone differs from it by one base. The chain couples TRBV27 to TRBJ1-6; 10 nucleotides align to TRBD1. The CDR3 spans 18 residues. CDR1 and CDR2 from the germline V gene are MNHEY and SMNVEV (reference sequence). CDR3 region: CSSSLIAPWTGGDSPLHF. The CDR3 nucleotides read TGTTCCAGCAGTTTAATCGCGCCTTGGACAGGGGGAGATTCACCCCTCCACTTT.

The sample holds a few counts of this clonotype. The V gene is TRBV20-1, the J gene TRBJ2-2; D is unresolved. The CDR3 is 14 residues long. Deletions cut 3 bases from V and 4 bases from J, with 12 bases between. Germline lookup yields CDR1 DFQATT and CDR2 SNEGSKA (reference sequence). DNA of the CDR3: TGCAGTGCTAGGGACCCAGTTGGCACCGGGGAGCTGTTTTTT. It is translated as CSARDPVGTGELFF.

By frequency in the sample, this clonotype is medium-sized. This chain joins TRBV7-6 and TRBJ2-7; TRBD1 matches at 9 bases. Germline V gene data show CDR1 as SGHVS and CDR2 as FNYEAQ. Trimming took 6 bases from V and 6 from J; bases not matched to a gene: 9. CDR3 length: 14 residues. In DNA, the CDR3 is TGTGCCAGCAGTCAAGGGGGACAGGGCTCCGAGCAGTACTTC. Translation: CASSQGGQGSEQYF.

This clonotype was observed a handful of times. Likely a read error: the CDR3 ends without its conserved phenylalanine or tryptophan. The V call is TRBV11-2, the J call TRBJ2-6; D gene unclear. CDR3 length equals 16 residues. Per germline, CDR1 SGHAT and CDR2 FQNNGV. Trimming shortened V by 2 bases and J by 4 bases, and 12 bases separated the two germline ends. The CDR3 region has the DNA TGTGCCAGCAGCTTAAATTTGGATTTGGGGGCCAACGTCCTGACTTTA. Its translation: CASSLNLDLGANVLTL.

This clonotype appeared a few times. The CDR3 protein is CASSLVRKNTEAFF. CDR3 nucleotide sequence: TGTGCCAGCAGCTTAGTTAGGAAGAACACTGAAGCTTTCTTT. V gene TRBV13 combines with J gene TRBJ1-1; D gene ambiguous. The CDR3 sequence is 14 residues long. Between the trimmed V and J ends, which lost 1 base and 1 base, there was a span of 7 bases. The germline CDR1 and CDR2 sequences are PRHDT and FYEKMQ (reference sequence).

The rearrangement links TRBV7-6 to TRBJ2-5; no reliable D call. Germline loops: CDR1 SGHVS, CDR2 FNYEAQ. Trimming left V 5 bases short and J 5 bases short, with 9 bases between. The CDR3 is 12 residues long. The CDR3 nucleotides are TGTGCCAGCAGCCGAACACGGGAGACCCAGTACTTC. This gives the protein CASSRTRETQYF. Combining the CDR3 with reference TRBV7-6 and TRBJ2-5 gives the whole variable domain GAGVSQSPRYKVTKRGQDVALRCDPISGHVSLYWYRQALGQGPEFLTYFNYEAQQDKSGLPNDRFSAERPEGSISTLTIQRTEQRDSAMYRCASSRTRETQYFGPGTRLLVL.

This clonotype has only a few counts. V gene TRBV4-1 combines with J gene TRBJ1-4; 8 bases match TRBD1. This CDR3 is 16 amino acids long. Germline values: CDR1 MGHRA, CDR2 YSYEKL. The ends lost 0 bases at V and 8 bases at J; junction bases unmatched: 8. Here the CDR3 DNA reads TGCGCCAGCAGCCAAGAGCCCAGGGGGCGAGCGGAAAAACTGTTTTTT. It yields the protein CASSQEPRGRAEKLFF.